One sample yielded the 27 T cell receptor beta chains listed below, sequenced in a study of T cells after yellow fever vaccination. MiXCR was run by TCRdb on the 5' RACE reads, yielding one entry per CDR3 protein. The profile shows fewer than 450,000 distinct CDR3 sequences, roughly 8% of them singletons. The material sequenced was PBMCs, taken about 49 days after the first yellow fever vaccination. The receptor source for this set is a man between 18 and 29 years old who received the YFV17D yellow fever vaccine.

At least ten counts were recorded for this clonotype. V and J are TRBV5-4 and TRBJ2-1, with 7 bases matching TRBD2. CDR1 and CDR2 from the germline V gene are SGHNT and YYREEE (reference sequence). The ends lost 6 bases at V and 6 bases at J; junction bases unmatched: 9. CDR3 length: 14 amino acids. The CDR3 reads CASNSAGVFNEQFF. CDR3 bases: TGTGCCAGCAACTCTGCGGGGGTCTTCAATGAGCAGTTCTTC.

This clonotype occurred a few times. The chain combines TRBV2 with TRBJ2-2; 7 nucleotides match TRBD1. V was pared by 7 bases and J by 0 bases, with 2 bases of the junction left unmatched. This CDR3 region has 14 residues. Germline V gives CDR1 SNHLY, CDR2 FYNNEI. DNA for the CDR3: TGTGCCAGCACGGGACAGACGAACACCGGGGAGCTGTTTTTT. It is translated as CASTGQTNTGELFF.

This chain connects TRBV14 to TRBJ1-2; D gene uncertain. V was cut by 2 bases and J by 6 bases, with 19 bases left in between. CDR1 is SGHDN and CDR2 is FVKESK in the germline V gene. The CDR3 contains 16 residues. CDR3: CASSQNRAFYSDGYTF. CDR3 nucleotide sequence: TGTGCCAGCAGCCAAAACCGGGCGTTTTACTCCGATGGCTACACCTTC.

The chain is built from TRBV29-1 and TRBJ2-7; 9 bases fit TRBD2. There are 19 residues in the CDR3. V was clipped by 4 bases and J by 6 bases; unmatched bases: 25. CDR1 and CDR2 from the germline V gene are SQVTM and ANQGSEA. In DNA form, the CDR3 reads TGCAGCGTTGGCGTGGAAAGCGGGGGGCTATGGAGGGGTAGATCCGAGCAGTACGTC. It translates to CSVGVESGGLWRGRSEQYV.

J is TRBJ1-1 and V is TRBV6-5; D is possibly TRBD1 (5 bases). In germline, CDR1 is MNHEY, CDR2 SVGAGI. Trimming cost V 2 bases and J 4 bases, with 23 bases left between them. The CDR3 contains 18 residues. CDR3: CASSYNPKGSGIGTEAFF. CDR3 DNA sequence: TGTGCCAGCAGTTACAATCCAAAGGGGTCGGGTATAGGCACTGAAGCTTTCTTT.

The V call is TRBV5-1, the J call TRBJ1-1; the D is unclear. The CDR3 has 15 amino acids. V lost 4 bases and J 0 bases, leaving 13 bases between the germline ends. Per germline, CDR1 SGHRS and CDR2 YFSETQ. CDR3 in DNA: TGCGCCAGCAGCGGAGCGGCAGTCATGAACACTGAAGCTTTCTTT. Residues: CASSGAAVMNTEAFF.

This chain connects TRBV5-1 to TRBJ1-1; unclear D gene. The CDR3 is 15 residues long. The germline V gene encodes CDR1 SGHRS and CDR2 YFSETQ. V lost 5 bases to trimming and J lost 3 bases, with 17 bases between them. CDR3 region: CASRLGGVEDTEAFF. In nucleotides, the CDR3 is TGCGCCAGCAGGCTTGGTGGGGTAGAGGACACTGAAGCTTTCTTT.

J is TRBJ2-7 and V is TRBV20-1; D unclear. Germline CDR1 reads DFQATT; CDR2 reads SNEGSKA (reference sequence). V lost 1 base, J lost 3 bases, and 10 bases lay in between. There are 13 residues in the CDR3. The CDR3 here is CSARGPLSYEQYV. The CDR3 region has the DNA TGCAGTGCTAGAGGTCCCCTAAGCTACGAGCAGTACGTC.

This chain connects TRBV7-9 to TRBJ2-2; 7 nucleotides line up with TRBD1. Trimming at V came to 4 bases and at J to 7 bases, leaving 9 bases not matched to a gene. There are 15 residues in the CDR3. Looked up from germline, CDR1 is SEHNR and CDR2 is FQNEAQ (reference sequence). The CDR3 protein is CASSSTGIAGGELFF. The CDR3 nucleotides are TGTGCCAGCAGCTCGACAGGGATCGCGGGCGGGGAGCTGTTTTTT.

The rearrangement links TRBV10-3 to TRBJ2-1; D gene unclear. Trimming removed 4 bases from V and 7 bases from J, with 8 bases in between. The CDR3 covers 12 residues. The V gene's germline CDR1 is ENHRY and CDR2 SYGVKD. The CDR3 region is CAISVTWNEQFF. In nucleotides, the CDR3 is TGTGCCATCAGTGTGACGTGGAATGAGCAGTTCTTC.

This clonotype was seen once. The chain combines TRBV4-3 with TRBJ2-7; D tentatively fits TRBD1 or TRBD2 (6 bases each). V was trimmed by 7 bases and J by 3 bases, leaving 19 bases between them. The CDR3 is made up of 15 amino acids. CDR1 and CDR2 from the germline V gene are LGHNA and YSLEER. CDR3 nucleotide sequence: TGCGCCAGCATCCACCAAGGGGGAGGAAACTACGAGCAGTACTTC. Translated: CASIHQGGGNYEQYF.

This clonotype has more than one count but fewer than ten. The chain has TRBV19 and TRBJ2-4, with D perhaps matching TRBD1 (5 bases). Trimming left V 3 bases short and J 9 bases short, with 9 bases between. Germline values: CDR1 LNHDA, CDR2 SQIVND (reference sequence). CDR3 length: 12 amino acids. In DNA form, the CDR3 reads TGTGCCAGTAGTATTAGCAGGGCCATTCAGTACTTC. Translated: CASSISRAIQYF.

The sample holds a few counts of this clonotype. V usage is TRBV6-1 and J usage is TRBJ2-7; 7 nucleotides agree with TRBD2. V lost 6 bases to trimming and J lost 6 bases; unmatched junction nucleotides: 14. CDR1 MNHNS and CDR2 SASEGT come from the germline V gene. The CDR3 covers 15 residues. Written as DNA, the CDR3 is TGTGCCAGCAGCCCCGGGGGGTCTTCAGGGCGCGAGCAGTACTTC. It encodes CASSPGGSSGREQYF.

This clonotype was seen only a few times. This chain uses TRBV14 with TRBJ2-6; TRBD2 matches at 9 bases. After removal of 2 bases from V and 0 bases from J, the junction contained 5 bases not matched to a gene. The CDR3 extends over 18 amino acids. Germline V gene data show CDR1 as SGHDN and CDR2 as FVKESK. CDR3: CASSQLRLADSGANVLTF. CDR3 DNA: TGTGCCAGCAGCCAACTCCGACTAGCGGACTCTGGGGCCAACGTCCTGACTTTC. Together with reference TRBV14 and TRBJ2-6, the CDR3 gives the full variable domain: EAGVTQFPSHSVIEKGQTVTLRCDPISGHDNLYWYRRVMGKEIKFLLHFVKESKQDESGMPNNRFLAERTGGTYSTLKVQPAELEDSGVYFCASSQLRLADSGANVLTFGAGSRLTVL.

This clonotype was detected a few times. The chain links TRBV5-1 to TRBJ1-1; D is unclear. The V end was cut by 4 bases, the J end by 2 bases, with 12 bases between. CDR1 and CDR2 from the germline V gene are SGHRS and YFSETQ. The CDR3 has 14 residues. This chain's CDR3 is CASSVPGGNTEAFF. The CDR3 DNA follows: TGCGCCAGCAGCGTTCCAGGAGGCAACACTGAAGCTTTCTTT.

The CDR3 nucleotides read TGTGCCACCAAAATCGGACAGGCTCCTTACGAGCAGTACTTC. This codes for CATKIGQAPYEQYF. The chain is built from TRBV6-1 and TRBJ2-7; 7 nucleotides align to TRBD1. Trimming took 10 bases from V and 4 from J; bases not matched to a gene: 13. The CDR3 is 14 amino acids. The germline gives CDR1 MNHNS, CDR2 SASEGT.

This clonotype was found many times. The J gene is TRBJ1-1, the V gene TRBV6-1; 8 positions match TRBD1. Germline V CDR1 and CDR2: MNHNS, SASEGT. V was clipped by 1 base and J by 5 bases; unmatched bases: 9. This CDR3 is 16 amino acids long. The CDR3 region is CASSEGQGPGQTEAFF. DNA for the CDR3: TGTGCCAGCAGTGAAGGACAGGGGCCGGGTCAGACTGAAGCTTTCTTT.

V gene TRBV6-1 combines with J gene TRBJ1-6; D gene uncertain. V was cut by 0 bases and J by 15 bases, with 6 bases left in between. Looked up from germline, CDR1 is MNHNS and CDR2 is SASEGT. This CDR3 spans 11 amino acids. CDR3 DNA: TGTGCCAGCAGTGAAGCTTCGGACCTCCACTTT. Its protein is CASSEASDLHF.

A few counts support this clonotype. The CDR3 DNA follows: TGTGCCAGCAGCTATGGGGGGAGTTCAACGACCCAGTACTTC. Encoded protein: CASSYGGSSTTQYF. The chain carries TRBV7-2 and TRBJ2-5; D is perhaps TRBD2 (6 bases). Trimming stripped 4 bases from V and 7 bases from J, with 16 bases between. This CDR3 comprises 14 residues. Germline loops: CDR1 SGHTA, CDR2 FQGNSA.

The sample holds a few counts of this clonotype. V and J are TRBV4-3 and TRBJ1-5, with D unresolved. Trimming cost V 4 bases and J 0 bases, with 10 bases left between them. The CDR3 contains 15 residues. Germline CDR1 LGHNA, CDR2 YSLEER. Here the CDR3 DNA reads TGCGCCAGCAGCCTCGGGGTCCTTAGCAATCAGCCCCAGCATTTT. Protein sequence: CASSLGVLSNQPQHF.

There are a few counts of this clonotype. The chain employs TRBV7-8 and TRBJ2-7; D gene ambiguous. Germline V gene data show CDR1 as SGHVS and CDR2 as FQNEAQ. CDR3 length: 14 residues. The V end was cut by 1 base, the J end by 2 bases, with 9 bases between. CDR3 sequence reads: CASSLEASTYEQYV. The CDR3 bases are TGTGCCAGCAGCTTAGAGGCCAGTACCTACGAGCAGTACGTC.

V is TRBV4-2 and J is TRBJ2-5; no firm D call. The CDR3 extends over 15 amino acids. Germline CDR1 is LGHNA and CDR2 is YNFKEQ. Between the trimmed V and J ends, which lost 0 bases and 7 bases, there was a span of 15 bases. The CDR3 DNA reads as TGTGCCAGCAGCCAAGATCTGACCGCGGACGGGACCCAGTACTTC. Its translation: CASSQDLTADGTQYF.

The chain links TRBV24-1 to TRBJ2-2; 10 bases fit TRBD1. V gave up 3 bases and J gave up 4 bases; unmatched junction bases: 7. The CDR3 runs 17 residues. In germline, CDR1 is KGHDR, CDR2 SFDVKD. DNA for the CDR3: TGTGCCACCAGTGATACCTCCGGGACAGGGGTCACCGGGGAGCTGTTTTTT. Its protein is CATSDTSGTGVTGELFF.

This clonotype was counted many times. The chain links TRBV7-8 to TRBJ2-5; 10 bases align to TRBD2. CDR3 length: 16 amino acids. Per the germline V gene, CDR1 is SGHVS and CDR2 is FQNEAQ. J gave up 5 bases and V 0 bases, and 6 bases lay outside the gene matches. CDR3 in amino acids: CASSLARLAGVETQYF. CDR3 coding DNA: TGTGCCAGCAGCTTAGCGCGGCTAGCGGGGGTTGAGACCCAGTACTTC.

There are a few counts of this clonotype. The rearrangement uses TRBV20-1 and TRBJ2-1; the D gene could be TRBD1 or TRBD2 (5 bases each). Trimming stripped 4 bases from V and 13 bases from J, with 11 bases between. This CDR3 comprises 10 residues. The germline gives CDR1 DFQATT, CDR2 SNEGSKA (reference sequence). The CDR3 nucleotides read TGCAGTGCTAACCGGGACCTCCAGTTCTTC. Protein product: CSANRDLQFF.

The genes are TRBV5-1 and TRBJ2-2; 12 positions match TRBD1. This CDR3 is 15 amino acids long. Trimming took 5 bases from V and 6 from J; bases not matched to a gene: 5. CDR1 is SGHRS, CDR2 YFSETQ, per germline. The CDR3 here is CASRPGTGGSGELFF. The DNA for the CDR3 is TGCGCCAGCAGGCCCGGGACAGGGGGCTCCGGGGAGCTGTTTTTT.

In this sample, this clonotype turned up many times. The chain couples TRBV5-1 to TRBJ2-3; 9 bases agree with TRBD1. With 3 bases clipped from V and 4 bases from J, the junction kept 9 bases outside the gene matches. The CDR3 runs 16 residues. The V gene's germline CDR1 is SGHRS and CDR2 YFSETQ. The chain's CDR3 is CASSSGTGWWSDTQYF. The CDR3 DNA is TGCGCCAGCAGCTCCGGGACAGGGTGGTGGTCAGATACGCAGTATTTT.